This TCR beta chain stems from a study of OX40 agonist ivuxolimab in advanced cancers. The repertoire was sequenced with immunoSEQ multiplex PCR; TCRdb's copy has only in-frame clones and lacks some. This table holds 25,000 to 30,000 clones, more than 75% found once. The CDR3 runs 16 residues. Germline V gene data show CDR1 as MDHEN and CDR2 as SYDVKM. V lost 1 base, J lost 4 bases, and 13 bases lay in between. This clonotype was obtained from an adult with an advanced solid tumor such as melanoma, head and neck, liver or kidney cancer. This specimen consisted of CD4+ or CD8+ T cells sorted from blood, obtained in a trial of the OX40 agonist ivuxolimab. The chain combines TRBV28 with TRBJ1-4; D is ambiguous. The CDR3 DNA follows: TGTGCCAGCAGTTTATCGGAGGGCTGGATTAATGAAAAACTGTTTTTT. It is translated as CASSLSEGWINEKLFF.